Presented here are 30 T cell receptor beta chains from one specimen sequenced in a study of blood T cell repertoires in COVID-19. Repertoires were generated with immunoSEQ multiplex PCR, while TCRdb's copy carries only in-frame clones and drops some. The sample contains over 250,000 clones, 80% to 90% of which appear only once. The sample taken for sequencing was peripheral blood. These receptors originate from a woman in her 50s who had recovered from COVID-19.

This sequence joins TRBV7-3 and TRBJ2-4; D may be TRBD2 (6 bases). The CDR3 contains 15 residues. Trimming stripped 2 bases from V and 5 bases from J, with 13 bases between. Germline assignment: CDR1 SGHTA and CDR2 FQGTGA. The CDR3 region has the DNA TGTGCCAGCAGCTTACGGGGGAACGGAGAAAACATTCAGTACTTC. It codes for CASSLRGNGENIQYF.

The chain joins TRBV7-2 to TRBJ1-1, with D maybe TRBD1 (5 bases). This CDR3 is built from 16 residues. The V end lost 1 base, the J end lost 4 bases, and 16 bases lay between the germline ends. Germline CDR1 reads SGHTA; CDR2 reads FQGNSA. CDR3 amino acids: CASSLGQGRTGTEAFF. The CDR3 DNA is TGTGCCAGCAGCTTAGGGCAGGGCCGGACGGGCACTGAAGCTTTCTTT.

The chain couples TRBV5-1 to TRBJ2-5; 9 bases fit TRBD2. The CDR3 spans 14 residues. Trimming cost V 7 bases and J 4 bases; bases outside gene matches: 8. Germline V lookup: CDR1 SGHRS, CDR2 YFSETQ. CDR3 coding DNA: TGCGCCAGCGGCGGCGGGAGGGCCAGAGAGACCCAGTACTTC. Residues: CASGGGRARETQYF.

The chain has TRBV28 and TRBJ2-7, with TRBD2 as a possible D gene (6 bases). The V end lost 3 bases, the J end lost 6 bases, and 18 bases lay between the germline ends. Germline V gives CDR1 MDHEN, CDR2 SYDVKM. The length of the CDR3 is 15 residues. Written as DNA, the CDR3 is TGTGCCAGCAGTTTGCCTAGCGAGTATCAACGCGAGCAGTACTTC. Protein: CASSLPSEYQREQYF.

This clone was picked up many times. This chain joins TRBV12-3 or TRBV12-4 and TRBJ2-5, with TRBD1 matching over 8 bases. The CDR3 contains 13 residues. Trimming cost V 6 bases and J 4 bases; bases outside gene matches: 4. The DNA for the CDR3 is TGTGCCAGCAGCCGACAGGGGCGAGAGACCCAGTACTTC. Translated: CASSRQGRETQYF.

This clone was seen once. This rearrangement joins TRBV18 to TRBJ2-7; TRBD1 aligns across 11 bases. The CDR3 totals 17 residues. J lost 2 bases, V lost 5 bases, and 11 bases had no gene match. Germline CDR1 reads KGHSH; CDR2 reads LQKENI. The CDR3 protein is CASSDRDRGWATYEQYF. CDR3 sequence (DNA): TGTGCCAGCTCAGATCGGGACAGGGGGTGGGCTACCTACGAGCAGTACTTC.

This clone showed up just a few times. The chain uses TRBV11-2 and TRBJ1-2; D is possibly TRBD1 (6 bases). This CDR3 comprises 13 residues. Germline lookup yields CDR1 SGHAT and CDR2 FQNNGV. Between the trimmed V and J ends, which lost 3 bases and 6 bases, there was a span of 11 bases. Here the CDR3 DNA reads TGTGCCAGCAGCTTTACAGGGTTCGATGGCTACACCTTC. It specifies CASSFTGFDGYTF. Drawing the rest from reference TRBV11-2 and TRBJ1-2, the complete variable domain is EAGVAQSPRYKIIEKRQSVAFWCNPISGHATLYWYQQILGQGPKLLIQFQNNGVVDDSQLPKDRFSAERLKGVDSTLKIQPAKLEDSAVYLCASSFTGFDGYTFGSGTRLTVV.

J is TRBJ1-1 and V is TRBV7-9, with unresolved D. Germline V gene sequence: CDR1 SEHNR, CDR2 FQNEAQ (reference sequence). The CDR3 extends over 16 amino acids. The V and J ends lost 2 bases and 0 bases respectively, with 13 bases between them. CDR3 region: CASSLSPGSLNTEAFF. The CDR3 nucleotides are TGTGCCAGCAGCTTATCCCCAGGATCCCTGAACACTGAAGCTTTCTTT.

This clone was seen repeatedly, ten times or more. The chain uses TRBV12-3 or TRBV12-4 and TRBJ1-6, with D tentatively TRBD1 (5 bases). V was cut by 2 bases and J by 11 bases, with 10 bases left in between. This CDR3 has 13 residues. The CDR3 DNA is TGTGCCAGCAGTTTACAGGGTGGTCCACCCCTCCACTTT. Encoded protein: CASSLQGGPPLHF.

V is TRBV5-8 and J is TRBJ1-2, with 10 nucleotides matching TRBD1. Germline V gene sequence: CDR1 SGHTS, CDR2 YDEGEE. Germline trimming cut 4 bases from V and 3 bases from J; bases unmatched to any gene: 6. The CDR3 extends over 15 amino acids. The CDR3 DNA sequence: TGTGCCAGCAGCCCCGGACAGGGGGGTGACTATGGCTACACCTTC. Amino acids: CASSPGQGGDYGYTF. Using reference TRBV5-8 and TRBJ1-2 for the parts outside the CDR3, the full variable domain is EAGVTQSPTHLIKTRGQQATLRCSPISGHTSVYWYQQALGLGLQFLLWYDEGEERNRGNFPPRFSGRQFPNYSSELNVNALELEDSALYLCASSPGQGGDYGYTFGSGTRLTVV.

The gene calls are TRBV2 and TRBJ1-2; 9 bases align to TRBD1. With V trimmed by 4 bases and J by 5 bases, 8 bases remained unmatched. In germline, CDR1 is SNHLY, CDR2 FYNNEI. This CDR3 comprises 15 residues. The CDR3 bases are TGTGCCAGCAGTGGAGGGGGACAGGGAGGATATGGCTACACCTTC. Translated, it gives CASSGGGQGGYGYTF.

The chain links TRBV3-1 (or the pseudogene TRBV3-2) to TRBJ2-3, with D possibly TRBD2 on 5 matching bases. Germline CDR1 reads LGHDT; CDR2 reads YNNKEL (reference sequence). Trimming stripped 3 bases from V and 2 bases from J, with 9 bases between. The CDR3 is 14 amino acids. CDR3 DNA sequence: TGTGCCAGCAGCCACGGACTCTCCACAGATACGCAGTATTTT. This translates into CASSHGLSTDTQYF.

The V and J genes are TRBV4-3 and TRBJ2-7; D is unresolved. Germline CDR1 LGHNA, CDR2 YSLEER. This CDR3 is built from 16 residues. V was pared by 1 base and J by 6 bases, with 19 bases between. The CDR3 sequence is CASSQAAPAVGSEQYF. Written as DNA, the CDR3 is TGCGCCAGCAGCCAAGCGGCTCCGGCGGTGGGTTCCGAGCAGTACTTC.

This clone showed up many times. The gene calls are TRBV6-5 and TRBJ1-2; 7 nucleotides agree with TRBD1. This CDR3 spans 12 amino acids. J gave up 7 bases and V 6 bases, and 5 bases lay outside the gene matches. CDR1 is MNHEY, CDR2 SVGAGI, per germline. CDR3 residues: CASRKGGIGYTF. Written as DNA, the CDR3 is TGTGCCAGCAGAAAAGGGGGCATTGGCTACACCTTC.

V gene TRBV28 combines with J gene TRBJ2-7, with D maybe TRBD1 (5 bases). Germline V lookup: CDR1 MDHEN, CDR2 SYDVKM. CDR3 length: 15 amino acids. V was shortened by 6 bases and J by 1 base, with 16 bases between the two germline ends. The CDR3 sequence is CASSEPRQISYEQYF. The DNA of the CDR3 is TGTGCCAGCAGCGAACCAAGACAGATTTCCTACGAGCAGTACTTC.

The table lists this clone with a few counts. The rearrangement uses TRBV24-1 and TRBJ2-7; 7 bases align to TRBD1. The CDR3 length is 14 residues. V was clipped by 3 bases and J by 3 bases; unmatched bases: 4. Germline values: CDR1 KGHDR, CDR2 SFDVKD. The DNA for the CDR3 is TGTGCCACCAGTGATGACAGGGATCGCTACGAGCAGTACTTC. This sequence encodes CATSDDRDRYEQYF.

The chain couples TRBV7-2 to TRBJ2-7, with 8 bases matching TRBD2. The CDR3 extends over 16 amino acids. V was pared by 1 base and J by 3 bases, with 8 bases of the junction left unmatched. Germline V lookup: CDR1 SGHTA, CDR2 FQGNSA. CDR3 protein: CASSLVAGGIVYEQYF. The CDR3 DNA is TGTGCCAGCAGCTTAGTCGCGGGGGGCATTGTCTACGAGCAGTACTTC.

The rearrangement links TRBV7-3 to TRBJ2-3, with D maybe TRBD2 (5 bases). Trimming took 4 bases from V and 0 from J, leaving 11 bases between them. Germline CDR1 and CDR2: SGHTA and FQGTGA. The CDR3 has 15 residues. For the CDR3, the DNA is TGTGCCAGCAGCTCCTCTAGCCTTAGCACAGATACGCAGTATTTT. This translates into CASSSSSLSTDTQYF.

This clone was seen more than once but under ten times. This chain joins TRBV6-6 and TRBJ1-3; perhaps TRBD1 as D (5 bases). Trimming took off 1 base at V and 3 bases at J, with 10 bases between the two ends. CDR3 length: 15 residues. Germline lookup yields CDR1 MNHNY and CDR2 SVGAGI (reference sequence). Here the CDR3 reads CASSYWQGGGNTIYF. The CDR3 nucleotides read TGTGCCAGCAGTTACTGGCAGGGCGGTGGAAACACCATATATTTT.

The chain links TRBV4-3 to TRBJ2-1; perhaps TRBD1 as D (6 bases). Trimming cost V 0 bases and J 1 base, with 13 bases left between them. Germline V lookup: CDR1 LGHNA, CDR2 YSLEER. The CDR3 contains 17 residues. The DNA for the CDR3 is TGCGCCAGCAGCCAAGATATAGAACAGGGATCCTACAATGAGCAGTTCTTC. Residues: CASSQDIEQGSYNEQFF.

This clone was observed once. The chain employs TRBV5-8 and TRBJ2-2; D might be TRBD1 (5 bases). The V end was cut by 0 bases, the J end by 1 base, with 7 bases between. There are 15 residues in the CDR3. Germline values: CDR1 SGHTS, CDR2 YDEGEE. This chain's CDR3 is CASSLGQLNTGELFF. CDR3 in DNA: TGTGCCAGCAGCTTGGGACAGCTGAACACCGGGGAGCTGTTTTTT.

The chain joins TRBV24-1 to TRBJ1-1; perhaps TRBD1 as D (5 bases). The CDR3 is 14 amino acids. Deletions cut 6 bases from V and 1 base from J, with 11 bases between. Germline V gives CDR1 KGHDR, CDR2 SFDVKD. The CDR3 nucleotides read TGTGCCACCAGTCGAGCGGGGGGGAACACTGAAGCTTTCTTT. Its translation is CATSRAGGNTEAFF.

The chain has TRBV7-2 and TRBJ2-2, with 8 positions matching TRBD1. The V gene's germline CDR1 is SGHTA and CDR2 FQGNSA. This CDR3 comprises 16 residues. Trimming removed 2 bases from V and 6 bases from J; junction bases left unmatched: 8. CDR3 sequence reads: CASSLRDRTVSGELFF. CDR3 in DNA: TGTGCCAGCAGCTTACGGGACAGGACTGTGTCCGGGGAGCTGTTTTTT.

CDR3 DNA sequence: TGTGCCAGCAGCGTACAGGGAGCTGGAAACACCATATATTTT. It is translated as CASSVQGAGNTIYF. The chain has TRBV6-5 and TRBJ1-3; the D gene is possibly TRBD1 (6 bases). The CDR3 is 14 residues long. Per the germline V gene, CDR1 is MNHEY and CDR2 is SVGAGI. V was clipped by 6 bases and J by 2 bases, with 11 bases between them.

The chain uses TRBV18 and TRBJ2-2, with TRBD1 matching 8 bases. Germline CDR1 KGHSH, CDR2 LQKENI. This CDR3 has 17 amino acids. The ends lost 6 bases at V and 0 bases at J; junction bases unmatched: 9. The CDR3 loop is CASSPYGQGTNTGELFF. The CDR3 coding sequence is TGTGCCAGCTCCCCATACGGACAGGGAACGAACACCGGGGAGCTGTTTTTT.

CDR3 bases: TGTGCCAGCAGCGTAAACTTAGCGGGAGGATTTGGGAATGAGCAGTTCTTC. It codes for CASSVNLAGGFGNEQFF. The chain uses TRBV9 and TRBJ2-1; 10 positions match TRBD2. The germline gives CDR1 SGDLS, CDR2 YYNGEE. The length of the CDR3 is 17 residues. V lost 1 base, J lost 7 bases, and 11 bases stayed unmatched.

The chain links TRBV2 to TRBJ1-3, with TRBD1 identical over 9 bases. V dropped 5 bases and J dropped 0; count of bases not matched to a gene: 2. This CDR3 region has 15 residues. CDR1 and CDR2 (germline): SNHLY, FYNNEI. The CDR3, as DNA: TGTGCCAGCAGTAGGGACAGGGCCTCTGGAAACACCATATATTTT. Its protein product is CASSRDRASGNTIYF.

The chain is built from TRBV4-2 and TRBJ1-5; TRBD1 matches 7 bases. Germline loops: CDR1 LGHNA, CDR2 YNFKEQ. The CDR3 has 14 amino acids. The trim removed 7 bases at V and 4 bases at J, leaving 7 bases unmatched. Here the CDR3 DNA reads TGTGCCAGCACTGAGACAGGGAAAAATCAGCCCCAGCATTTT. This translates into CASTETGKNQPQHF.

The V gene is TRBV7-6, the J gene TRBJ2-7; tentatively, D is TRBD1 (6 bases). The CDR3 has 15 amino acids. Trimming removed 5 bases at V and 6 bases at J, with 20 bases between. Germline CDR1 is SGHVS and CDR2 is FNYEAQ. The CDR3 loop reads CASSQDSAHLSEQYF. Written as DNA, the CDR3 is TGTGCCAGCAGCCAGGACAGCGCCCACCTCTCCGAGCAGTACTTC.

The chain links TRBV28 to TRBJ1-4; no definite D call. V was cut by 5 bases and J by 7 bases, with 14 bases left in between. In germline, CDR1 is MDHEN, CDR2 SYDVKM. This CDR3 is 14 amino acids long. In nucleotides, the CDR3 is TGTGCCAGCAGTCCGTCCGGGGTAATTGAAAAACTGTTTTTT. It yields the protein CASSPSGVIEKLFF.